The 18 T cell receptor beta chains below were found in one sample sequenced in a study of blood T cell repertoires in COVID-19. Assay used: immunoSEQ multiplex PCR; TCRdb lists only in-frame clones, some missing. In the table there are about 110,000 clones, 85% to 90% of which are singletons. Sequencing was carried out using peripheral blood. Receptors were obtained from a human donor in a cohort sampled during active COVID-19.

The CDR3 reads CASSGQGTNYGYTF. DNA for the CDR3: TGTGCCAGTAGCGGACAGGGGACTAACTATGGCTACACCTTC. V gene TRBV6-5 combines with J gene TRBJ1-2; TRBD1 agrees at 9 bases. The CDR3 sequence is 14 residues long. After removal of 9 bases from V and 0 bases from J, the junction contained 5 bases not matched to a gene. Germline-derived CDR1 and CDR2 are MNHEY and SVGAGI.

This clone was seen just once. The chain is built from TRBV9 and TRBJ2-5; 9 bases match TRBD2. The V segment lost 9 bases and the J segment 2 bases; nucleotides outside the gene matches: 20. CDR1 and CDR2 (germline): SGDLS, YYNGEE. This CDR3 has 18 residues. CDR3 loop: CATAGGQNFGNLQETQYF. The CDR3 DNA reads TGTGCCACAGCGGGGGGACAGAACTTTGGGAACCTACAAGAGACCCAGTACTTC.

V and J are TRBV6-4 and TRBJ2-3, with 8 bases matching TRBD1. This CDR3 is built from 15 residues. Trimming at V came to 2 bases and at J to 4 bases, leaving 5 bases not matched to a gene. Germline CDR1 is MRHNA and CDR2 is SNTAGT. CDR3 in amino acids: CASSDRRGHPDTQYF. The CDR3 DNA follows: TGTGCCAGCAGTGACCGCAGGGGGCATCCAGATACGCAGTATTTT.

The sample holds one count of this clone. The chain has TRBV24-1 and TRBJ2-1; 9 positions agree with TRBD1. Germline CDR1 KGHDR, CDR2 SFDVKD. Trimming took 4 bases from V and 5 from J; bases not matched to a gene: 20. The CDR3 covers 20 residues. The CDR3 loop reads CATSDRSSITGTGWNNEQFF. The DNA for the CDR3 is TGTGCCACCAGTGACCGCTCCTCCATCACGGGGACAGGGTGGAACAATGAGCAGTTCTTC.

The chain recombines TRBV6-5 with TRBJ1-2; TRBD1 is a possible D gene (6 bases). The CDR3 length is 11 residues. Germline V lookup: CDR1 MNHEY, CDR2 SVGAGI. Trimming took 8 bases from V and 6 from J, leaving 10 bases between them. This chain's CDR3 is CASAQGHGYTF. The CDR3 DNA is TGTGCCAGCGCACAGGGTCATGGCTACACCTTC.

This chain connects TRBV28 to TRBJ2-7; TRBD1 might be the D (6 bases). Per germline, CDR1 MDHEN and CDR2 SYDVKM. CDR3 size: 15 residues. The V and J ends lost 4 bases and 4 bases respectively, with 17 bases between them. This CDR3 is CASSSLRQVEYEQYF. The CDR3 coding sequence is TGTGCCAGCAGTTCCCTACGACAGGTAGAGTACGAGCAGTACTTC.

This clone appeared a single time. This chain joins TRBV27 and TRBJ2-1, with D possibly TRBD1 on 5 matching bases. The V end was cut by 7 bases, the J end by 0 bases, with 13 bases between. The CDR3 loop spans 15 amino acids. Germline V gene data show CDR1 as MNHEY and CDR2 as SMNVEV (reference sequence). DNA of the CDR3: TGTGCCAGCAAACGACAGCTCAACTCCTACAATGAGCAGTTCTTC. Its protein product is CASKRQLNSYNEQFF.

The V and J genes are TRBV10-3 and TRBJ2-3, with 10 bases lining up with TRBD2. CDR1 is ENHRY and CDR2 is SYGVKD in the germline V gene. V lost 0 bases and J lost 0; bases outside the gene matches: 3. The CDR3 is 17 residues long. The CDR3 region is CAISESVGLASTDTQYF. In DNA form, the CDR3 reads TGTGCCATCAGTGAGTCGGTGGGACTAGCGAGCACAGATACGCAGTATTTT.

CDR3 in DNA: TGTGCCAGCAGTTTTAAGGTGGAGCCCTCCTACGAGCAGTACTTC. As protein: CASSFKVEPSYEQYF. The chain is built from TRBV6-1 and TRBJ2-7; D unclear. CDR3 length: 15 residues. The V end was cut by 5 bases, the J end by 0 bases, with 14 bases between. Looked up from germline, CDR1 is MNHNS and CDR2 is SASEGT.

The chain joins TRBV25-1 to TRBJ2-3; 10 bases fit TRBD2. The V and J ends lost 1 base and 3 bases, in that order; junction bases with no gene match: 7. Germline CDR1 and CDR2: MGHDK and SYGVNS. The CDR3 spans 17 residues. The CDR3 sequence: CASSEFRAGGWTDTQYF. Written as DNA, the CDR3 is TGTGCCAGCAGTGAATTCAGAGCGGGAGGGTGGACAGATACGCAGTATTTT.

This chain joins TRBV5-1 and TRBJ1-1; no clear D. Between the trimmed V and J ends, which lost 3 bases and 0 bases, there was a span of 15 bases. The germline gives CDR1 SGHRS, CDR2 YFSETQ. This CDR3 is 16 amino acids long. In DNA, the CDR3 is TGCGCCAGCAGCTCTGGGGAGTCCCCTATGAACACTGAAGCTTTCTTT. It specifies CASSSGESPMNTEAFF.

The V and J genes are TRBV4-1 and TRBJ2-7; TRBD1 matches at 8 bases. After removal of 4 bases from V and 2 bases from J, the junction contained 4 bases not matched to a gene. Germline V CDR1 and CDR2: MGHRA, YSYEKL. This CDR3 is built from 14 residues. CDR3 sequence: CASSPGTGTYEQYF. In DNA, the CDR3 is TGCGCCAGCAGCCCTGGGACAGGAACCTACGAGCAGTACTTC.

The chain combines TRBV18 with TRBJ1-5, with a tentative D call TRBD1 (5 bases). The CDR3 length is 14 residues. The germline V and J ends were trimmed by 3 bases and 3 bases, with 9 bases remaining between them. Germline CDR1 is KGHSH and CDR2 is LQKENI. The DNA of the CDR3 is TGTGCCAGCTCACCGGCAGGGCCCAATCAGCCCCAGCATTTT. It specifies CASSPAGPNQPQHF.

The V call is TRBV29-1, the J call TRBJ2-3; weak D call: TRBD2 (5 bases). CDR1 and CDR2 (germline): SQVTM, ANQGSEA. The CDR3 has 13 residues. V was cut by 4 bases and J by 10 bases, with 18 bases left in between. CDR3: CSVGAAVSGAQYF. CDR3 sequence (DNA): TGCAGCGTTGGTGCGGCCGTAAGCGGTGCGCAGTATTTT.

In this sample, this clone turned up a few times. The chain combines TRBV7-9 with TRBJ1-5; 7 bases fit TRBD1. The length of the CDR3 is 14 residues. V was pared by 5 bases and J by 5 bases, with 6 bases of the junction left unmatched. The germline CDR1 and CDR2 sequences are SEHNR and FQNEAQ (reference sequence). As DNA, the CDR3 is TGTGCCAGCAGCAAACAGGGGACCCATCAGCCCCAGCATTTT. This translates into CASSKQGTHQPQHF.

The rearrangement joins TRBV7-9 to TRBJ1-5, with D possibly TRBD1 on 5 matching bases. V lost 5 bases and J 7 bases, leaving 12 bases between the germline ends. This CDR3 has 13 residues. Germline values: CDR1 SEHNR, CDR2 FQNEAQ (reference sequence). As DNA, the CDR3 is TGTGCCAGCAGCCGGACGTGGGGCCAGCCCCAGCATTTT. This sequence encodes CASSRTWGQPQHF.

The V gene is TRBV7-3, the J gene TRBJ2-3, with TRBD2 matching over 9 bases. The length of the CDR3 is 15 residues. CDR1 is SGHTA and CDR2 is FQGTGA in the germline V gene. The V gene end was trimmed by 1 base and the J gene end by 1 base; junction bases not matched to a gene: 0. The CDR3 spells CASSLRLAGTDTQYF. CDR3 nucleotide sequence: TGTGCCAGCAGCTTAAGACTAGCGGGCACAGATACGCAGTATTTT.

The chain carries TRBV28 and TRBJ2-7, with TRBD1 matching 11 bases. The germline gives CDR1 MDHEN, CDR2 SYDVKM. V dropped 6 bases and J dropped 6; count of bases not matched to a gene: 10. The CDR3 runs to 15 residues. CDR3 bases: TGTGCCAGCAGAACGGGACAGGGGGTTGGGCGCGAGCAGTACTTC. Protein sequence: CASRTGQGVGREQYF.